The text below deals with one T cell receptor (beta chain). The antigen is undetermined. V was pared by 6 bases and J by 7 bases, with 15 bases of the junction left unmatched. Germline lookup yields CDR1 MNHEY and CDR2 SVGEGT. This CDR3 comprises 16 residues. This record comes from a study of T cell repertoires in cytomegalovirus infection. Study as a whole: Public TCR beta signatures indicated both CMV infection and matching HLA type. Whole-study findings and limits: There were carriers of CMV plus the relevant HLA, and cumulative public TCR beta family frequency identified them. Clonotypes of TCR beta that were HLA-C-restricted and CMV-specific dominated the ex vivo response.

In TCRdb, the reads were re-called with MiXCR into one record per CDR3 protein. Found here are about 400,000 distinct CDR3 sequences, 15% to 20% of them singletons; the top ten hold about 10%. This chain joins TRBV6-2 or TRBV6-3 and TRBJ1-2; TRBD1 matches at 9 bases. The clonotype was recovered from a human donor in good health (CMV status not recorded). Some clones in this sample may be carry-over from other donors' samples. Sequencing was performed on PBMCs. CDR3 DNA: TGTGCCAGCAGGAGGAGGGACAGGGACCCTATTAGTGGCTACACCTTC. Encoded protein: CASRRRDRDPISGYTF.